A single sample gave rise to the 10 T cell receptor beta chains below, sequenced in a study of molecular identifiers for immune sequencing clone quantification. One entry per CDR3 protein results from TCRdb running MiXCR on the PCR reads. The sample consists of some 650,000 distinct CDR3 sequences, roughly 21% of them appearing once. The source material was naive CD8+ T cells from blood, with Jurkat cell RNA spiked in. Subset here: FACS-sorted CD8+CD4-CCR7+CD45RA+ naive T cells. All receptors come from a human donor in good health. Some libraries in this study had Jurkat cell RNA spiked in.

This clonotype was seen at least ten times. V usage is TRBV6-6 and J usage is TRBJ1-5, with TRBD1 as a possible D gene (6 bases). The V end was cut by 2 bases, the J end by 3 bases, with 8 bases between. The CDR3 spans 14 residues. The V gene's germline CDR1 is MNHNY and CDR2 SVGAGI (reference sequence). CDR3 DNA sequence: TGTGCCAGCAGTTACGGGACATTCAATCAGCCCCAGCATTTT. Translation gives CASSYGTFNQPQHF.

This clonotype was observed a few times. The genes are TRBV19 and TRBJ2-7; maybe TRBD1 (6 bases). Trimming took off 5 bases at V and 0 bases at J, with 17 bases between the two ends. CDR3 length: 16 amino acids. Germline CDR1 LNHDA, CDR2 SQIVND (reference sequence). The CDR3 DNA reads as TGTGCCAGTAGTGTGATGGACAGCACTTACTCCTACGAGCAGTACTTC. The encoded protein is CASSVMDSTYSYEQYF.

As concerns this clonotype: One junction end disagrees with the germline gene, perhaps due to a read error. The rearrangement joins TRBV15 to TRBJ2-1; 7 nucleotides line up with TRBD2. This CDR3 is built from 15 residues. Germline CDR1 and CDR2: LNHNV and YYDKDF (reference sequence). CDR3 protein: CATGRGRGRNNEQFF. The CDR3 bases are TGTGCCACCGGCAGAGGGAGGGGACGGAATAATGAGCAGTTCTTC.

Many counts were recorded for this clonotype. This sequence joins TRBV6-5 and TRBJ2-1; D is possibly TRBD2 (6 bases). The CDR3 covers 12 residues. The germline V gene has CDR1 MNHEY and CDR2 SVGAGI. The V gene lost 2 bases and the J gene lost 7 bases, with 6 bases spanning the gap. CDR3 protein: CASSYGGNEQFF. CDR3 nucleotide sequence: TGTGCCAGCAGTTACGGGGGGAATGAGCAGTTCTTC.

This clonotype has at least ten counts. The genes are TRBV7-9 and TRBJ1-1; the match to TRBD1 covers 7 bases. The CDR3 totals 17 residues. From germline, CDR1 is SEHNR and CDR2 FQNEAQ (reference sequence). The V gene end was trimmed by 4 bases and the J gene end by 3 bases; junction bases not matched to a gene: 14. CDR3 sequence: CASSSKQGGKGDTEAFF. CDR3 bases: TGTGCCAGCAGCTCCAAGCAGGGGGGAAAGGGAGACACTGAAGCTTTCTTT.

As concerns this clonotype: At one end the junction does not follow the germline gene, possibly because of a read error. V is TRBV7-7 and J is TRBJ2-5, with D possibly called TRBD1 or TRBD2 (5 bases each). Per the germline V gene, CDR1 is SSHAT and CDR2 is FNYEAQ (reference sequence). CDR3 length equals 15 residues. The DNA of the CDR3 is TGTGCTAGCAGCCCAGTAGCGAGGGGACAAGAGACCCAGTACTTC. Amino acid sequence: CASSPVARGQETQYF.

This clonotype was counted many times. In nucleotides, the CDR3 is TGTGCCAGCAGCTTAGCTTCAGTAAGCACCGGGGAGCTGTTTTTT. It translates to CASSLASVSTGELFF. The gene calls are TRBV7-9 and TRBJ2-2; D uncertain. CDR1 and CDR2 from the germline V gene are SEHNR and FQNEAQ (reference sequence). This CDR3 is 15 amino acids long. Trimming removed 0 bases at V and 4 bases at J, with 9 bases between.

The rearrangement links TRBV12-3 or TRBV12-4 to TRBJ2-7, with TRBD2 matching over 8 bases. V shed 5 bases, J shed 5 bases, and the junction held 8 bases outside the gene matches. The CDR3 has 14 residues. CDR3 sequence (DNA): TGTGCCAGCAGTATCCCGACTAGCGTCCACGAGCAGTACTTC. Its translation is CASSIPTSVHEQYF.

This clonotype was detected a few times. The chain has TRBV4-1 and TRBJ2-4; D is tentatively TRBD1 or TRBD2 (6 bases each). V lost 2 bases and J lost 3, with 20 bases in between. Germline V lookup: CDR1 MGHRA, CDR2 YSYEKL. This CDR3 has 18 amino acids. For the CDR3, the DNA is TGCGCCAGCAGCCAATCAATTAAGGGGGGAGTCGGCAAAAACATTCAGTACTTC. Amino acid sequence: CASSQSIKGGVGKNIQYF.

Details on this clonotype: A read error may be the cause here, since a much bigger clone is one base away. The gene calls are TRBV6-6 and TRBJ2-5, with D possibly TRBD1 on 5 matching bases. Per germline, CDR1 MNHNY and CDR2 SVGAGI (reference sequence). V was clipped by 6 bases and J by 2 bases, with 19 bases between them. CDR3 length: 16 residues. For the CDR3, the DNA is TGTGCCAGCAGACAGATGCCTGGGGCGTTACAAGAGACCCAGTACTTC. Translated: CASRQMPGALQETQYF.